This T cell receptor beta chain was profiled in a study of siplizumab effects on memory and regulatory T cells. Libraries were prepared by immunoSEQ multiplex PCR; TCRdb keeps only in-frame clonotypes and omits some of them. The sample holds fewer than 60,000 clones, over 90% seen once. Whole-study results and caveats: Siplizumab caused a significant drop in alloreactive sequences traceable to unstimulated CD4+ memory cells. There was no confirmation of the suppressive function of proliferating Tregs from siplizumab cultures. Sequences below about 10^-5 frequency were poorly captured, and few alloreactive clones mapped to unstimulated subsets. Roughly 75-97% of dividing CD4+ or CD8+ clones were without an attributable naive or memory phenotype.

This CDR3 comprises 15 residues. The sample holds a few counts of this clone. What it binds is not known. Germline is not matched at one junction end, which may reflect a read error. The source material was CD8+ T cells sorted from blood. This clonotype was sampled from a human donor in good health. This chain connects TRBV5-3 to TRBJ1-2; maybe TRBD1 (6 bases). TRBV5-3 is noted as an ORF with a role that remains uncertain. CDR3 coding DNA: TGTGCCAGCAGCTTCCGGGGCAGGGGCAACTATGGCTACACCTTC. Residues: CASSFRGRGNYGYTF.